The 22 T cell receptor beta chains listed next were all sequenced from one sample in a study of OX40 agonist ivuxolimab in advanced cancers. Clones were read by immunoSEQ multiplex PCR, and TCRdb kept only the in-frame ones, dropping some. This sample has some 90,000 clones, with 91% found just once. The material was CD4+ or CD8+ T cells sorted from blood, obtained in a trial of the OX40 agonist ivuxolimab. These receptors originate from an adult with an advanced solid tumor such as melanoma, head and neck, liver or kidney cancer.

In this sample, this clone turned up once. The chain links TRBV6-6 to TRBJ2-5, with D unclear. V gave up 0 bases and J gave up 1 base, with 0 bases separating them. Germline V gene lookup returns CDR1 MNHNY and CDR2 SVGAGI (reference sequence). There are 12 residues in the CDR3. The CDR3, as DNA: TGTGCCAGCAGTTACTCCCAAGAGACCCAGTACTTC. Its protein product is CASSYSQETQYF.

This clone was detected only once. The V gene is TRBV14, the J gene TRBJ1-5; TRBD1 might be the D (5 bases). The CDR3 sequence is 15 residues long. Germline V lookup: CDR1 SGHDN, CDR2 FVKESK. V lost 5 bases to trimming and J lost 2 bases, with 13 bases between them. The chain's CDR3 is CASSSGGGGNQPQHF. CDR3 DNA: TGTGCCAGCAGCTCCGGGGGTGGTGGCAATCAGCCCCAGCATTTT. The variable domain in full, with the rest retrieved from reference TRBV14 and TRBJ1-5, is EAGVTQFPSHSVIEKGQTVTLRCDPISGHDNLYWYRRVMGKEIKFLLHFVKESKQDESGMPNNRFLAERTGGTYSTLKVQPAELEDSGVYFCASSSGGGGNQPQHFGDGTRLSIL.

This clone was found once. The V call is TRBV14, the J call TRBJ1-5; D not resolved. The CDR3 sequence is 15 residues long. The V end was cut by 1 base, the J end by 7 bases, with 14 bases between. Germline CDR1 is SGHDN and CDR2 is FVKESK. In DNA form, the CDR3 reads TGTGCCAGCAGCCAAGTGTTGCGGGAACGACAGCCCCAGCATTTT. Protein: CASSQVLRERQPQHF.

Only one count was recorded for this clone. The chain joins TRBV20-1 to TRBJ2-7, with a tentative D call TRBD2 (5 bases). Trimming removed 5 bases from V and 4 bases from J, with 9 bases in between. The CDR3 consists of 11 residues. CDR1 and CDR2 (germline): DFQATT, SNEGSKA (reference sequence). The CDR3 here is CSALAGYEQYF. The CDR3, as DNA: TGCAGTGCTCTCGCGGGTTACGAGCAGTACTTC.

This rearrangement joins TRBV19 to TRBJ1-1, with TRBD1 as a possible D gene (6 bases). The ends were cut back, 6 bases at V and 0 bases at J, with 17 bases in the middle. This CDR3 is 16 amino acids long. From germline, CDR1 is LNHDA and CDR2 SQIVND (reference sequence). CDR3 in amino acids: CASRQNRAPMNTEAFF. The CDR3 coding sequence is TGTGCCAGTAGACAAAACAGGGCTCCCATGAACACTGAAGCTTTCTTT.

The CDR3 is CASSLSVHTIYF. CDR3 nucleotide sequence: TGTGCCAGCAGCTTGTCCGTTCACACCATATATTTT. The J gene is TRBJ1-3, the V gene TRBV5-5; D ambiguous. The germline V gene has CDR1 SGHKS and CDR2 YYEKEE (reference sequence). The length of the CDR3 is 12 residues. V lost 1 base and J 8 bases, leaving 7 bases between the germline ends.

The chain carries TRBV28 and TRBJ1-5; 11 positions match TRBD1. This CDR3 comprises 16 residues. Germline CDR1 MDHEN, CDR2 SYDVKM. The ends lost 4 bases at V and 7 bases at J; junction bases unmatched: 9. CDR3 nucleotides: TGTGCCAGCAGTTCCACGGGACAGGGGGAAGAGCAGCCCCAGCATTTT. It codes for CASSSTGQGEEQPQHF.

The chain employs TRBV6-6 and TRBJ2-4, with 9 bases aligning to TRBD1. Germline values: CDR1 MNHNY, CDR2 SVGAGI (reference sequence). Germline trimming cut 6 bases from V and 5 bases from J; bases unmatched to any gene: 8. This CDR3 is built from 15 residues. In DNA form, the CDR3 reads TGTGCCAGCAGGCCCACCCGGGACAGGGAAAACATTCAGTACTTC. Translation gives CASRPTRDRENIQYF.

This chain links TRBV14 with TRBJ1-1; 11 bases map to TRBD1. Per germline, CDR1 SGHDN and CDR2 FVKESK. This CDR3 has 15 amino acids. J lost 1 base, V lost 3 bases, and 1 base had no gene match. The CDR3 DNA is TGTGCCAGCAGCCACGGGACAGGGGGGAACACTGAAGCTTTCTTT. Amino acids: CASSHGTGGNTEAFF. The full variable domain, completed using reference TRBV14 and TRBJ1-1, is EAGVTQFPSHSVIEKGQTVTLRCDPISGHDNLYWYRRVMGKEIKFLLHFVKESKQDESGMPNNRFLAERTGGTYSTLKVQPAELEDSGVYFCASSHGTGGNTEAFFGQGTRLTVV.

The CDR3 region is CASSSLAGRAGELFF. The CDR3 nucleotides are TGTGCCAGCAGCTCCCTAGCGGGACGGGCCGGGGAGCTGTTTTTT. V usage is TRBV7-3 and J usage is TRBJ2-2; 9 bases agree with TRBD2. J lost 6 bases, V lost 4 bases, and 6 bases had no gene match. The CDR3 is 15 amino acids. Germline values: CDR1 SGHTA, CDR2 FQGTGA.

The rearrangement joins TRBV11-3 to TRBJ2-2, with unresolved D. The CDR3 loop spans 15 amino acids. Germline-derived CDR1 and CDR2 are SGHNT and YENEEA. The ends were cut back, 3 bases at V and 0 bases at J, with 8 bases in the middle. The CDR3 nucleotides read TGTGCCAGCAGCTTTCCGCCCTCGAACACCGGGGAGCTGTTTTTT. Amino acids: CASSFPPSNTGELFF.

The chain uses TRBV11-3 and TRBJ2-7; 16 bases line up with TRBD2. The CDR3 runs 19 residues. V lost 0 bases to trimming and J lost 2 bases; unmatched junction nucleotides: 7. The germline gives CDR1 SGHNT, CDR2 YENEEA. The CDR3 protein is CASSLDSGTSGGVPYEQYF. CDR3 nucleotide sequence: TGTGCCAGCAGCTTAGATTCGGGGACTAGCGGGGGGGTCCCCTACGAGCAGTACTTC.

The chain has TRBV2 and TRBJ2-3; D possibly corresponds to TRBD2 (5 bases). The CDR3 runs to 12 residues. The germline gives CDR1 SNHLY, CDR2 FYNNEI. The V gene lost 3 bases and the J gene lost 6 bases, with 7 bases spanning the gap. The CDR3 is CASSDGKDTQYF. The CDR3, as DNA: TGTGCCAGCAGTGACGGGAAGGATACGCAGTATTTT.

Only a few counts were recorded for this clone. The V and J genes are TRBV18 and TRBJ2-1; TRBD2 matches at 9 bases. The ends lost 4 bases at V and 4 bases at J; junction bases unmatched: 14. Germline V lookup: CDR1 KGHSH, CDR2 LQKENI. This CDR3 spans 18 amino acids. The CDR3, as DNA: TGTGCCAGCTCACGCGGCGCGGGAGGGCCCGTCATATACAATGAGCAGTTCTTC. It codes for CASSRGAGGPVIYNEQFF.

The J gene is TRBJ2-7, the V gene TRBV15; no reliable D call. In germline, CDR1 is LNHNV, CDR2 YYDKDF (reference sequence). The CDR3 spans 12 residues. Deletions cut 3 bases from V and 8 bases from J, with 11 bases between. The CDR3 reads CATSRYTQKQYF. Here the CDR3 DNA reads TGTGCCACCAGCAGGTATACCCAGAAGCAGTACTTC.

The rearrangement joins TRBV2 to TRBJ2-6, with TRBD2 matching 7 bases. The J segment lost 3 bases and the V segment lost 4 bases, leaving 9 bases of the junction unmatched. Germline V gene lookup returns CDR1 SNHLY and CDR2 FYNNEI. This CDR3 has 17 amino acids. The CDR3 loop is CASSGGGSGVGANVLTF. CDR3 coding DNA: TGTGCCAGCAGTGGGGGCGGGAGCGGGGTTGGGGCCAACGTCCTGACTTTC.

The chain uses TRBV11-3 and TRBJ1-2, with 7 bases that match TRBD1. The V gene end was trimmed by 1 base and the J gene end by 2 bases; junction bases not matched to a gene: 4. CDR3 length equals 15 residues. Germline V lookup: CDR1 SGHNT, CDR2 YENEEA. Here the CDR3 reads CASSLGQGENYGYTF. The DNA for the CDR3 is TGTGCCAGCAGCTTAGGACAGGGTGAAAACTATGGCTACACCTTC.

The rearrangement uses TRBV5-1 and TRBJ1-5; D uncertain. CDR1 and CDR2 (germline): SGHRS, YFSETQ. The germline V and J ends were trimmed by 0 bases and 7 bases, with 14 bases remaining between them. This CDR3 contains 15 residues. The DNA of the CDR3 is TGCGCCAGCAGCTTGGTCCCTGGGGTAGAACAGCCCCAGCATTTT. Amino acids: CASSLVPGVEQPQHF.

CDR3 loop: CASSRSDSYRNQPQHF. In nucleotides, the CDR3 is TGTGCCAGCAGTCGATCGGACTCGTACCGAAATCAGCCCCAGCATTTT. The chain has TRBV28 and TRBJ1-5; D not resolved. Germline V CDR1 and CDR2: MDHEN, SYDVKM. Trimming pared 5 bases from V and 4 bases from J, leaving 18 bases between. CDR3 length: 16 amino acids.

Details on this clone: This CDR3 fails to terminate in the conserved phenylalanine or tryptophan, so it likely reflects a read error. The DNA is omitted, as the CDR3 cannot be located on it reliably, and the CDR3 follows TCRdb's listing. This chain links TRBV28 with TRBJ2-3; TRBD2 reflects the table's D call only, with no check against the DNA. The CDR3 numbers 11 amino acids, ends counted. Germline V gene lookup returns CDR1 MDHEN and CDR2 SYDVKM. The CDR3 sequence is CASSSPPPSVP.

The V gene is TRBV5-1, the J gene TRBJ2-3; D assignment may be TRBD1 or TRBD2 (6 bases each). V lost 4 bases to trimming and J lost 2 bases, with 14 bases between them. CDR1 and CDR2 (germline): SGHRS, YFSETQ. The CDR3 is 15 residues long. The CDR3 DNA is TGCGCCAGCAGCCGACTGGGGGGCCCCACAGATACGCAGTATTTT. It encodes CASSRLGGPTDTQYF.

The chain has TRBV5-1 and TRBJ1-3; a weak D match, TRBD1 (5 bases). This CDR3 has 15 amino acids. In germline, CDR1 is SGHRS, CDR2 YFSETQ. Trimming pared 1 base from V and 2 bases from J, leaving 10 bases between. The CDR3 here is CASSLPRDPGNTIYF. In DNA form, the CDR3 reads TGCGCCAGCAGCTTGCCCCGGGACCCTGGAAACACCATATATTTT.